The 22 T cell receptor beta chains below come from one sample, sequenced in a study of cytomegalovirus exposure and HLA in healthy donors. A multiplex PCR was run with 60 Vbeta primers and 13 Jbeta primers. Sequenced by immunoSEQ multiplex PCR; TCRdb stores in-frame clones only, minus some. In all, the sample yields around 140,000 clones. Input material: PBMCs. The origin of the receptors is a woman between 45 and 65 years old in good health and CMV-seronegative.

V gene TRBV6-5 combines with J gene TRBJ1-1; 8 positions match TRBD1. V was clipped by 6 bases and J by 10 bases; unmatched bases: 7. From germline, CDR1 is MNHEY and CDR2 SVGAGI. The CDR3 is 12 amino acids. DNA for the CDR3: TGTGCCAGCAGAGACACAGGGGGGGCAGCTTTCTTT. This translates into CASRDTGGAAFF.

The chain recombines TRBV29-1 with TRBJ1-4; no reliable D call. Looked up from germline, CDR1 is SQVTM and CDR2 is ANQGSEA. The V end lost 5 bases, the J end lost 4 bases, and 14 bases lay between the germline ends. The CDR3 consists of 14 residues. CDR3 sequence reads: CSVRYAGGNEKLFF. The CDR3 DNA reads TGCAGCGTTCGATACGCCGGAGGTAATGAAAAACTGTTTTTT.

V gene TRBV9 combines with J gene TRBJ2-5; TRBD2 might be the D (7 bases). Deletions cut 1 base from V and 3 bases from J, with 10 bases between. The CDR3 runs to 14 residues. Germline V gene sequence: CDR1 SGDLS, CDR2 YYNGEE. CDR3 nucleotide sequence: TGTGCCAGCAGCGTAAGGGGGGGAAAAGAGACCCAGTACTTC. Its translation: CASSVRGGKETQYF.

This chain connects TRBV5-1 to TRBJ2-3; the match to TRBD2 covers 8 bases. In germline, CDR1 is SGHRS, CDR2 YFSETQ. V was pared by 0 bases and J by 3 bases, with 12 bases of the junction left unmatched. This CDR3 has 18 residues. CDR3 residues: CASSLEGSGASGTDTQYF. CDR3 nucleotide sequence: TGCGCCAGCAGCTTGGAGGGTAGCGGGGCAAGTGGTACAGATACGCAGTATTTT.

V gene TRBV30 combines with J gene TRBJ1-1; weak D call: TRBD1 (5 bases). The CDR3 extends over 12 amino acids. Trimming removed 4 bases at V and 4 bases at J, with 10 bases between. Germline values: CDR1 GTSNPN, CDR2 SVGIG (reference sequence). The CDR3 is CAWTGWSTEAFF. The CDR3 DNA follows: TGTGCCTGGACAGGGTGGAGCACTGAAGCTTTCTTT.

CDR3 nucleotides: TGTGCCACCAGCAGAGATCGGTTAAGGCGAAGACTCTACGAGCAGTACTTC. Translation: CATSRDRLRRRLYEQYF. The chain employs TRBV15 and TRBJ2-7, with D hard to call. CDR1 is LNHNV and CDR2 is YYDKDF in the germline V gene (reference sequence). There are 17 residues in the CDR3. With 0 bases removed from V and 3 bases from J, the gap between germline ends came to 18 bases.

The rearrangement joins TRBV18 to TRBJ2-7; TRBD1 matches 10 bases. Germline CDR1 KGHSH, CDR2 LQKENI. The trim removed 1 base at V and 2 bases at J, leaving 8 bases unmatched. The CDR3 has 17 amino acids. For the CDR3, the DNA is TGTGCCAGCTCACCACTGACCAAAGGGACAGGGGCCTACGAGCAGTACTTC. Amino acids: CASSPLTKGTGAYEQYF.

The chain joins TRBV15 to TRBJ2-2; possibly TRBD1 for D (6 bases). The CDR3 runs to 14 residues. In germline, CDR1 is LNHNV, CDR2 YYDKDF (reference sequence). V lost 4 bases to trimming and J lost 5 bases, with 11 bases between them. The CDR3 loop is CATSTQRGTGELFF. CDR3 DNA sequence: TGTGCCACCAGCACCCAGAGGGGGACCGGGGAGCTGTTTTTT.

The chain uses TRBV4-1 and TRBJ1-6; a possible D gene is TRBD1 (5 bases). This CDR3 is 16 amino acids long. Germline V gene data show CDR1 as MGHRA and CDR2 as YSYEKL. The V gene lost 1 base and the J gene lost 11 bases, with 18 bases spanning the gap. CDR3 sequence (DNA): TGCGCCAGCAGCCAAGTAACAGGCCCTATTTCTCCACCCCTCCACTTT. Residues: CASSQVTGPISPPLHF.

This rearrangement joins TRBV28 to TRBJ1-4; 10 positions agree with TRBD1. Losses at the gene ends were 3 bases for V and 3 bases for J; bases not matched to a gene: 7. CDR1 and CDR2 from the germline V gene are MDHEN and SYDVKM. The CDR3 loop spans 17 amino acids. CDR3 nucleotide sequence: TGTGCCAGCAGTTTTTTCGGGACAGGGGCGGCTAATGAAAAACTGTTTTTT. The encoded protein is CASSFFGTGAANEKLFF.

The chain joins TRBV28 to TRBJ1-5, with D possibly being TRBD1 (6 bases). Germline CDR1 reads MDHEN; CDR2 reads SYDVKM. Trimming removed 1 base at V and 1 base at J, with 11 bases between. This CDR3 is 16 amino acids long. CDR3 in amino acids: CASSLYLQGSNQPQHF. The CDR3 region has the DNA TGTGCCAGCAGTTTATACTTACAGGGCAGCAATCAGCCCCAGCATTTT. The variable domain in full, completed from reference TRBV28 and TRBJ1-5, reads DVKVTQSSRYLVKRTGEKVFLECVQDMDHENMFWYRQDPGLGLRLIYFSYDVKMKEKGDIPEGYSVSREKKERFSLILESASTNQTSMYLCASSLYLQGSNQPQHFGDGTRLSIL.

V and J are TRBV9 and TRBJ2-5; D ambiguous. The CDR3 has 15 amino acids. The V gene's germline CDR1 is SGDLS and CDR2 YYNGEE. V lost 0 bases, J lost 5 bases, and 14 bases lay in between. The DNA for the CDR3 is TGTGCCAGCAGCGTAGATCTTAGTGGAGTCGAGACCCAGTACTTC. Its protein is CASSVDLSGVETQYF.

The chain is built from TRBV18 and TRBJ2-7; 10 nucleotides line up with TRBD2. The CDR3 spans 14 residues. Unmatched junction bases numbered 4, after V lost 3 bases and J lost 5 bases. Germline CDR1 reads KGHSH; CDR2 reads LQKENI. The CDR3 nucleotides read TGTGCCAGCTCACCCCCTAGCGGGAGACACGAGCAGTACTTC. This codes for CASSPPSGRHEQYF.

The chain couples TRBV6-1 to TRBJ1-4, with D hard to call. V gave up 2 bases and J gave up 2 bases, with 9 bases separating them. CDR3 length: 15 residues. The germline gives CDR1 MNHNS, CDR2 SASEGT. The CDR3 region is CASSETGRTNEKLFF. The CDR3 DNA is TGTGCCAGCAGTGAAACCGGGAGGACTAATGAAAAACTGTTTTTT.

V is TRBV7-2 and J is TRBJ2-7; 11 nucleotides align to TRBD2. The CDR3 length is 16 residues. The germline V gene has CDR1 SGHTA and CDR2 FQGNSA. Germline trimming cut 0 bases from V and 4 bases from J; bases unmatched to any gene: 5. CDR3 DNA sequence: TGTGCCAGCAGCTTAGCGCGAGGGACTAGCGGTTACGAGCAGTACTTC. Its protein product is CASSLARGTSGYEQYF.

This sequence joins TRBV19 and TRBJ1-5; 8 bases are a match to TRBD1. Germline lookup yields CDR1 LNHDA and CDR2 SQIVND (reference sequence). The CDR3 runs to 17 residues. V gave up 4 bases and J gave up 7 bases; unmatched junction bases: 15. The CDR3 DNA sequence: TGTGCCAGTAGTACAGGACAGGGTAGGGTGGGGTGGCAGCCCCAGCATTTT. It translates to CASSTGQGRVGWQPQHF.

The rearrangement links TRBV19 to TRBJ1-3, with a possible D match to TRBD1 (6 bases). Trimming took 4 bases from V and 3 from J, leaving 16 bases between them. This CDR3 is built from 16 residues. Germline loops: CDR1 LNHDA, CDR2 SQIVND (reference sequence). For the CDR3, the DNA is TGTGCCAGTAGTACACAACAGGGAGCAGGTGGAAACACCATATATTTT. It specifies CASSTQQGAGGNTIYF. The entire variable domain, with the rest obtained from reference TRBV19 and TRBJ1-3, is as follows: DGGITQSPKYLFRKEGQNVTLSCEQNLNHDAMYWYRQDPGQGLRLIYYSQIVNDFQKGDIAEGYSVSREKKESFPLTVTSAQKNPTAFYLCASSTQQGAGGNTIYFGEGSWLTVV.

V and J are TRBV13 and TRBJ1-3; maybe TRBD1 (5 bases). V was clipped by 0 bases and J by 4 bases, with 13 bases between them. CDR3 length equals 16 residues. Germline CDR1 PRHDT, CDR2 FYEKMQ (reference sequence). The CDR3 region has the DNA TGTGCCAGCAGCTTAGGACGGCCGCGGGGCGGAAACACCATATATTTT. Translation gives CASSLGRPRGGNTIYF.

The chain has TRBV28 and TRBJ1-3, with D tentatively TRBD1 (6 bases). The V end was cut by 3 bases, the J end by 2 bases, with 11 bases between. This CDR3 is built from 15 residues. Germline V lookup: CDR1 MDHEN, CDR2 SYDVKM. CDR3 loop: CASSFRGGAGNTIYF. CDR3 bases: TGTGCCAGCAGTTTCAGGGGAGGGGCTGGAAACACCATATATTTT.

This chain links TRBV28 with TRBJ1-2; D uncertain. This CDR3 spans 13 amino acids. Germline V gene lookup returns CDR1 MDHEN and CDR2 SYDVKM. Between the trimmed V and J ends, which lost 2 bases and 8 bases, there was a span of 12 bases. As DNA, the CDR3 is TGTGCCAGCAGTTTAAACGCTCACGGGGGCTACACCTTC. Translating it yields CASSLNAHGGYTF.

The chain has TRBV4-1 and TRBJ2-1; TRBD1 might be the D (6 bases). This CDR3 comprises 16 residues. Trimming stripped 0 bases from V and 6 bases from J, with 15 bases between. Germline lookup yields CDR1 MGHRA and CDR2 YSYEKL. The CDR3 region is CASSQEALQGLNEQFF. The DNA of the CDR3 is TGCGCCAGCAGCCAAGAAGCCCTACAGGGCCTCAATGAGCAGTTCTTC.

The chain employs TRBV5-1 and TRBJ2-4; 9 nucleotides line up with TRBD1. The germline gives CDR1 SGHRS, CDR2 YFSETQ. J was trimmed by 6 bases and V by 3 bases; bases with no gene match: 7. The CDR3 has 15 amino acids. The CDR3 reads CASSWGGQGTNIQYF. DNA for the CDR3: TGCGCCAGCAGCTGGGGGGGACAGGGAACAAACATTCAGTACTTC.